A single sample gave rise to the 18 T cell receptor beta chains below, sequenced in a study of T cell responses to AZD1222 COVID-19 vaccine. Clones were sequenced by immunoSEQ multiplex PCR, and TCRdb holds only the in-frame ones, with some missing. The sample carries about 54,000 clones, 70% to 90% recorded once. The input for sequencing was peripheral blood, taken 28 days after the second AZD1222 dose. The origin of the receptors is an adult who received the AZD1222 COVID-19 vaccine.

This clone showed up just a few times. J is TRBJ2-7 and V is TRBV4-1, with D maybe TRBD1 (6 bases). The CDR3 is made up of 18 amino acids. V was cut by 1 base and J by 3 bases, with 22 bases left in between. The germline gives CDR1 MGHRA, CDR2 YSYEKL. The CDR3 spells CASSQGPSEDSFSYEQYF. The CDR3 bases are TGCGCCAGCAGCCAAGGCCCCTCAGAGGACAGTTTCAGCTACGAGCAGTACTTC.

This chain uses TRBV5-1 with TRBJ2-3, with 11 bases matching TRBD2. The trim removed 7 bases at V and 5 bases at J, leaving 15 bases unmatched. Per germline, CDR1 SGHRS and CDR2 YFSETQ. The length of the CDR3 is 17 residues. The DNA of the CDR3 is TGCGCCAGCGGGGATCCGGACCAGCTAGCGGGAGGAGATACGCAGTATTTT. It yields the protein CASGDPDQLAGGDTQYF.

This clone was counted a few times. This chain links TRBV5-4 with TRBJ1-4; D is ambiguous. The CDR3 extends over 15 amino acids. V gave up 1 base and J gave up 1 base, with 8 bases separating them. CDR1 and CDR2 from the germline V gene are SGHNT and YYREEE (reference sequence). The CDR3 DNA reads TGTGCCAGCAGCTTGTTCTATGGAACTAATGAAAAACTGTTTTTT. Translated, it gives CASSLFYGTNEKLFF. Full variable domain (missing parts from reference TRBV5-4 and TRBJ1-4): ETGVTQSPTHLIKTRGQQVTLRCSSQSGHNTVSWYQQALGQGPQFIFQYYREEENGRGNFPPRFSGLQFPNYSSELNVNALELDDSALYLCASSLFYGTNEKLFFGSGTQLSVL.

V is TRBV7-2 and J is TRBJ1-2, with TRBD1 as a possible D gene (6 bases). Germline V gene sequence: CDR1 SGHTA, CDR2 FQGNSA. The V end lost 5 bases, the J end lost 3 bases, and 13 bases lay between the germline ends. The CDR3 consists of 14 residues. The CDR3 region has the DNA TGTGCCAGCAGCCGCACAGGGTCGGACTATGGCTACACCTTC. Translation gives CASSRTGSDYGYTF.

The rearrangement uses TRBV5-4 and TRBJ1-1; tentatively, D is TRBD1 (5 bases). Germline V lookup: CDR1 SGHNT, CDR2 YYREEE (reference sequence). Trimming removed 3 bases at V and 4 bases at J, with 16 bases between. This CDR3 spans 15 amino acids. For the CDR3, the DNA is TGTGCCAGCAGCTCCAAGACGACAGTTCGCACTGAAGCTTTCTTT. Residues: CASSSKTTVRTEAFF.

The chain couples TRBV9 to TRBJ2-7; maybe TRBD2 (6 bases). Germline V gene sequence: CDR1 SGDLS, CDR2 YYNGEE. Deletions cut 1 base from V and 2 bases from J, with 16 bases between. There are 16 residues in the CDR3. The CDR3 region is CASSVFSASDPYEQYF. The CDR3 region has the DNA TGTGCCAGCAGCGTATTCTCGGCTAGCGACCCCTACGAGCAGTACTTC.

This chain connects TRBV7-9 to TRBJ1-2; D remains unclear. Trimming pared 1 base from V and 1 base from J, leaving 7 bases between. The V gene's germline CDR1 is SEHNR and CDR2 FQNEAQ (reference sequence). The CDR3 has 14 amino acids. The CDR3 DNA reads as TGTGCCAGCAGCTTAGGGACGGTTAACTATGGCTACACCTTC. This sequence encodes CASSLGTVNYGYTF.

CDR3 amino acids: CASSGGVSSNYGYTF. CDR3 DNA: TGTGCCAGCAGCGGGGGGGTTTCAAGTAACTATGGCTACACCTTC. The V and J genes are TRBV7-2 and TRBJ1-2; possible D gene TRBD1, 5 bases. V was clipped by 5 bases and J by 1 base, with 14 bases between them. The CDR3 is 15 amino acids. Germline V gene lookup returns CDR1 SGHTA and CDR2 FQGNSA.

This clone was seen once. The J gene is TRBJ2-7, the V gene TRBV6-6; 8 positions agree with TRBD2. Trimming removed 5 bases from V and 7 bases from J; junction bases left unmatched: 7. The CDR3 covers 13 residues. Germline lookup yields CDR1 MNHNY and CDR2 SVGAGI (reference sequence). The CDR3 reads CASSGAGVREQYF. The CDR3 DNA is TGTGCCAGCAGTGGAGCGGGAGTACGGGAGCAGTACTTC.

The chain couples TRBV5-1 to TRBJ2-7; 13 nucleotides line up with TRBD2. Per the germline V gene, CDR1 is SGHRS and CDR2 is YFSETQ. This CDR3 is 15 amino acids long. V lost 8 bases and J lost 2; bases outside the gene matches: 7. The CDR3 sequence is CASTLGTSGTYEQYF. The DNA for the CDR3 is TGCGCCAGTACTTTAGGGACTAGCGGGACCTACGAGCAGTACTTC.

V usage is TRBV7-2 and J usage is TRBJ2-4; 8 bases agree with TRBD1. From germline, CDR1 is SGHTA and CDR2 FQGNSA. V was clipped by 3 bases and J by 6 bases; unmatched bases: 4. This CDR3 is built from 14 residues. The CDR3 nucleotides read TGTGCCAGCAGCTTCCGACAGGGGAGAAACATTCAGTACTTC. Its protein product is CASSFRQGRNIQYF.

The rearrangement joins TRBV11-3 to TRBJ2-3; D assignment may be TRBD1 or TRBD2 (5 bases each). V lost 5 bases and J lost 5, with 14 bases in between. Germline V gene data show CDR1 as SGHNT and CDR2 as YENEEA. CDR3 size: 14 residues. CDR3 in DNA: TGTGCCAGCAGCCCCGGGGACGTGGAAGATACGCAGTATTTT. It encodes CASSPGDVEDTQYF. The full variable domain, completed using reference TRBV11-3 and TRBJ2-3, is EAGVVQSPRYKIIEKKQPVAFWCNPISGHNTLYWYLQNLGQGPELLIRYENEEAVDDSQLPKDRFSAERLKGVDSTLKIQPAELGDSAVYLCASSPGDVEDTQYFGPGTRLTVL.

This clone has only a few counts. The chain joins TRBV3-1 (or the pseudogene TRBV3-2) to TRBJ1-1; maybe TRBD1 (5 bases). The germline V gene encodes CDR1 LGHDT and CDR2 YNNKEL (reference sequence). V lost 6 bases to trimming and J lost 7 bases, with 18 bases between them. The CDR3 extends over 14 amino acids. The CDR3 spells CASRNQERGGEAFF. DNA for the CDR3: TGTGCCAGCAGGAATCAAGAAAGGGGTGGTGAAGCTTTCTTT.

The J gene is TRBJ2-2, the V gene TRBV25-1; possible D gene TRBD2, 7 bases. The CDR3 loop spans 16 amino acids. CDR1 and CDR2 from the germline V gene are MGHDK and SYGVNS. The V end lost 2 bases, the J end lost 10 bases, and 20 bases lay between the germline ends. For the CDR3, the DNA is TGTGCCAGCAGTGAAGGGGGGGGCAGTCCCCTTGAGGAGCTGTTTTTT. Protein product: CASSEGGGSPLEELFF.

The CDR3 sequence: CASSVLTGRTHTEAFF. The CDR3 DNA reads TGTGCCAGCAGTGTCCTTACGGGACGGACCCACACTGAAGCTTTCTTT. The chain has TRBV6-1 and TRBJ1-1; D may be TRBD1 (5 bases). Germline loops: CDR1 MNHNS, CDR2 SASEGT. Trimming stripped 4 bases from V and 3 bases from J, with 18 bases between. The CDR3 has 16 amino acids.

The V call is TRBV29-1, the J call TRBJ2-1, with 10 bases that match TRBD1. Trimming cost V 3 bases and J 9 bases; bases outside gene matches: 8. Germline V gene data show CDR1 as SQVTM and CDR2 as ANQGSEA. The CDR3 is 14 residues long. DNA of the CDR3: TGCAGCGTTGACTCCGGGACAGGGGCGCGTGAGCAGTTCTTC. Translating it yields CSVDSGTGAREQFF.

This clone was seen a single time. V gene TRBV21-1 combines with J gene TRBJ1-2. TRBV21-1 is deemed a pseudogene. This CDR3 has 10 residues. The CDR3 is CAASFGGYTF. The CDR3 DNA follows: TGTGCCGCGAGTTTTGGTGGCTACACCTTC.

The chain employs TRBV7-2 and TRBJ2-2; D uncertain. The V gene's germline CDR1 is SGHTA and CDR2 FQGNSA. V shed 1 base and J shed 6 bases, with 6 bases lying between them. The CDR3 has 13 residues. CDR3 sequence: CASSLEYAGELFF. The CDR3 DNA reads TGTGCCAGCAGCTTAGAATACGCCGGGGAGCTGTTTTTT.